This T cell receptor beta chain came from a study of shared T cell receptors in the human thymus. CDR3 length: 18 residues. V lost 2 bases, J lost 0 bases, and 17 bases lay in between. Germline-derived CDR1 and CDR2 are SEHNR and FQNEAQ (reference sequence). Generated by immunoSEQ multiplex PCR, the TCRdb table keeps only in-frame clones and is missing some. The sample holds about 660,000 clones, roughly 88% seen once. This sample also belongs to another study, concerning human thymus T cells.

The J gene is TRBJ1-3, the V gene TRBV7-9, with D perhaps TRBD1 (5 bases). This TCR derives from a boy in the first two years of life with a congenital heart defect. Material for sequencing was thymocytes. Written as DNA, the CDR3 is TGTGCCAGCAGCTTATCACGGCCGGCAGGGTTCTCTGGAAACACCATATATTTT. Its translation: CASSLSRPAGFSGNTIYF.